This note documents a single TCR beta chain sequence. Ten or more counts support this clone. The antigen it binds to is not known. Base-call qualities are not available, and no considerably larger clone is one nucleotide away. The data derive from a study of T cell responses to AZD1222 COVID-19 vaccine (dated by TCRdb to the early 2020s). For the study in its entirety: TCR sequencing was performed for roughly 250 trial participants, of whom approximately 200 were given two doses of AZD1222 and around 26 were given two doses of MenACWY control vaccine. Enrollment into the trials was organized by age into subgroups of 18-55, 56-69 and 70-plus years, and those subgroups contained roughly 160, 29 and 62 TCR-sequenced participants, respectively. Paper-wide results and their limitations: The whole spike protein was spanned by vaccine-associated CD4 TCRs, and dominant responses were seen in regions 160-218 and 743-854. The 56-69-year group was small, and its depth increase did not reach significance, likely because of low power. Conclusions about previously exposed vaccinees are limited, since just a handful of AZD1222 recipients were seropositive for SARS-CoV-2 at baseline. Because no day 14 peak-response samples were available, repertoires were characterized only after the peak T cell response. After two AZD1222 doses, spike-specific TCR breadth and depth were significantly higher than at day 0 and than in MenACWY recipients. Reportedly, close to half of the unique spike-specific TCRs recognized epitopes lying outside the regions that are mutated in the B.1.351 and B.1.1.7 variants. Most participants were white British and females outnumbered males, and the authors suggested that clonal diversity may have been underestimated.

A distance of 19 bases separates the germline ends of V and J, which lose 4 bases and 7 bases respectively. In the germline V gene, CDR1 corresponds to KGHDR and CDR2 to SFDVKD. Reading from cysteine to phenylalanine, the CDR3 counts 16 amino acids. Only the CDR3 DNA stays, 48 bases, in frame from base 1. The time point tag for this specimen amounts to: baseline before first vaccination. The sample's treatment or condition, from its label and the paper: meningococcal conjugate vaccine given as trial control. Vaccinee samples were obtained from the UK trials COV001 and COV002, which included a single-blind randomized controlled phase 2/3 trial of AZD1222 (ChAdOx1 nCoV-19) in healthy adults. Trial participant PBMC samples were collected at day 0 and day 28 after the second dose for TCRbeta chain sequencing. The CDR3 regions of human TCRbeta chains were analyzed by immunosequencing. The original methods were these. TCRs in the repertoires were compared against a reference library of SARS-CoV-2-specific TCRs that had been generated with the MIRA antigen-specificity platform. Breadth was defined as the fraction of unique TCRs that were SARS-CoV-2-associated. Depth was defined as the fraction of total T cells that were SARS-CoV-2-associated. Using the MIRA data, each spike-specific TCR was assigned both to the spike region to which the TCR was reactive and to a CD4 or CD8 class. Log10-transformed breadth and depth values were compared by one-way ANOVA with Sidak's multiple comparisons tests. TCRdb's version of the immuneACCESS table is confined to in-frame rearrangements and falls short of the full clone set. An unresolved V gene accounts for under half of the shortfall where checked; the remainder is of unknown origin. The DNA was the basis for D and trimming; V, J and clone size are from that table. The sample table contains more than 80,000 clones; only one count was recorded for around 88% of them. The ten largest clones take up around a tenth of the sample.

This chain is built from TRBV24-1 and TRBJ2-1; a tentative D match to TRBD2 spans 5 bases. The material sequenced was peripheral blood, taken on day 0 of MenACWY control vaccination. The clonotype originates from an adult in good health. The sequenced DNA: TGTGCCACCAGTGAGGCCCGGGAAGTAGGCAGGAATGAGCAGTTCTTC. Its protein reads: CATSEAREVGRNEQFF.